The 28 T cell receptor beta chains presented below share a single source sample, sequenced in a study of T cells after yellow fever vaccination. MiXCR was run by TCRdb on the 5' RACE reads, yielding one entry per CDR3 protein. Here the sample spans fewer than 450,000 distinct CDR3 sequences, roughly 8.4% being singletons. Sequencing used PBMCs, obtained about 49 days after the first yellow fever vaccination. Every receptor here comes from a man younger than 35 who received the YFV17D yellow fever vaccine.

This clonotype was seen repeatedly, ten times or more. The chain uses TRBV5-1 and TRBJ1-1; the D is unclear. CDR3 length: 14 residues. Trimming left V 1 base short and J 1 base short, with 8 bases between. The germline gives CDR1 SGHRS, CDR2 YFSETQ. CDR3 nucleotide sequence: TGCGCCAGCAGCTTGTTTGGGGAGAACACTGAAGCTTTCTTT. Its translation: CASSLFGENTEAFF.

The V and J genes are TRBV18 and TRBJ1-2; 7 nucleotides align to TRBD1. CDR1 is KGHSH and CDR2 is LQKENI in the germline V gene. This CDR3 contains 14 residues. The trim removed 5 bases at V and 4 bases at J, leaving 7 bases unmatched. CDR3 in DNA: TGTGCCAGCTCAGTGATCAGGGACAGCTATGGCTACACCTTC. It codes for CASSVIRDSYGYTF.

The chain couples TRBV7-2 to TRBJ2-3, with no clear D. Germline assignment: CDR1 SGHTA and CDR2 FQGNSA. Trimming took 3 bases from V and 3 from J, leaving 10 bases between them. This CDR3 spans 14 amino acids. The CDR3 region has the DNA TGTGCCAGCAGCTTTTTGCTCGGAACAGATACGCAGTATTTT. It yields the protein CASSFLLGTDTQYF.

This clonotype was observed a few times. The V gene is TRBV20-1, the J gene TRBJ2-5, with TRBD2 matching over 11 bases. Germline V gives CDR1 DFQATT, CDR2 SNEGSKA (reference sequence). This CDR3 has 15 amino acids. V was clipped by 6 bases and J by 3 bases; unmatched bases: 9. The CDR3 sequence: CSAPAGGLAEETQYF. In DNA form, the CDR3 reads TGCAGTGCCCCCGCGGGGGGACTAGCGGAAGAGACCCAGTACTTC.

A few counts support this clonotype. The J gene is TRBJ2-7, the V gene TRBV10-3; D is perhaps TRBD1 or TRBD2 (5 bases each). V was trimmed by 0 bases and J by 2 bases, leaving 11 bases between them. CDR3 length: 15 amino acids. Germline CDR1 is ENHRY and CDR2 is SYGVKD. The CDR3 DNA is TGTGCCATCAGTGAGTCGGGGGTACCAACCTACGAGCAGTACTTC. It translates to CAISESGVPTYEQYF.

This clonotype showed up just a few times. The CDR3 DNA is TGCAGTGCTGCCGAAACTAGCGGGAAACCGAGCTCCTACGAGCAGTACTTC. This translates into CSAAETSGKPSSYEQYF. The V gene is TRBV20-1, the J gene TRBJ2-7; 10 positions agree with TRBD2. The CDR3 runs to 17 residues. CDR1 and CDR2 (germline): DFQATT, SNEGSKA (reference sequence). V gave up 5 bases and J gave up 0 bases; unmatched junction bases: 13.

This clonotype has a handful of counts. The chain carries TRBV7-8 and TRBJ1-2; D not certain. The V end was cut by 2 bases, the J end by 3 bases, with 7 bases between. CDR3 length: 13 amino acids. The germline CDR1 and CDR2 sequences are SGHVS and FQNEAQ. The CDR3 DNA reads TGTGCCAGCAGCTTACCTCTATACTATGGCTACACCTTC. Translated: CASSLPLYYGYTF.

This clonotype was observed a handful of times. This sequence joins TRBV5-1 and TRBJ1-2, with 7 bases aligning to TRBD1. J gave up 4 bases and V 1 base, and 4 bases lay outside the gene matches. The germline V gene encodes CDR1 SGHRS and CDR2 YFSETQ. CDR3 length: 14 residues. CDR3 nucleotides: TGCGCCAGCAGCTTGTCCTCAGGGGGCTATGGCTACACCTTC. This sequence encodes CASSLSSGGYGYTF.

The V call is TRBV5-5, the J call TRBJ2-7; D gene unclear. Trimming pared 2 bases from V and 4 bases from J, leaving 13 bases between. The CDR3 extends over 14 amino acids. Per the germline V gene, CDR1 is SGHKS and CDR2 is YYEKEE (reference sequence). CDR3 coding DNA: TGTGCCAGCAGCTTTCGGAGACCGATTTACGAGCAGTACTTC. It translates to CASSFRRPIYEQYF.

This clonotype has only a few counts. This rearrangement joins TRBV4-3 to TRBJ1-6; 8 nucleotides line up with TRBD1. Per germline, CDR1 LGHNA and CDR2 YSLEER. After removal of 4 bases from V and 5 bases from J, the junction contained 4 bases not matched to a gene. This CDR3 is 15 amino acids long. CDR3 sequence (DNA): TGCGCCAGCAGCCTGGGACAGGCTAATAATTCACCCCTCCACTTT. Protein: CASSLGQANNSPLHF.

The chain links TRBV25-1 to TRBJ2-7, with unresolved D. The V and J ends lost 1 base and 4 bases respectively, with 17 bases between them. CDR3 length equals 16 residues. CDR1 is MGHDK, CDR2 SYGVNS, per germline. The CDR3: CASSEWIAVRSYEQYV. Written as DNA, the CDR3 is TGTGCCAGCAGTGAATGGATAGCCGTAAGGTCGTACGAGCAGTACGTC.

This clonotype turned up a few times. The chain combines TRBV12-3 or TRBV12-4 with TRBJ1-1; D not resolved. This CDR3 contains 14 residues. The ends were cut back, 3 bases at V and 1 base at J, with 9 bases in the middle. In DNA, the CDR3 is TGTGCCAGCAGTTTCCGGGTGGGGAACACTGAAGCTTTCTTT. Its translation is CASSFRVGNTEAFF.

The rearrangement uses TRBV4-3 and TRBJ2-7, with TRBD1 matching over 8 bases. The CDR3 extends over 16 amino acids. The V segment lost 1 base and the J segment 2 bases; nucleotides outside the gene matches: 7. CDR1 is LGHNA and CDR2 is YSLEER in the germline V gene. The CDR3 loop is CASSQAIGQGPYEQYF. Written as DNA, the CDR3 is TGCGCCAGCAGCCAAGCAATCGGACAGGGCCCCTACGAGCAGTACTTC.

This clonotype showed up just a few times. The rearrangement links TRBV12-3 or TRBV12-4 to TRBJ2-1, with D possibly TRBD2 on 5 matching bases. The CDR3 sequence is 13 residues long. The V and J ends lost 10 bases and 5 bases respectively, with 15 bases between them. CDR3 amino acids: CAIGEPRDNEQFF. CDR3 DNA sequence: TGTGCCATCGGGGAACCTAGGGACAATGAGCAGTTCTTC.

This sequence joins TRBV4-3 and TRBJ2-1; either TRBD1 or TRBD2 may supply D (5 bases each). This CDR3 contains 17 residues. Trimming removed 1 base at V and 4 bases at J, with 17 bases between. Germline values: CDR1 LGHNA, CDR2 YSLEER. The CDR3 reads CASSQGDGARSYNEQFF. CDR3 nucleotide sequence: TGCGCCAGCAGCCAAGGAGACGGGGCTCGTTCTTACAATGAGCAGTTCTTC.

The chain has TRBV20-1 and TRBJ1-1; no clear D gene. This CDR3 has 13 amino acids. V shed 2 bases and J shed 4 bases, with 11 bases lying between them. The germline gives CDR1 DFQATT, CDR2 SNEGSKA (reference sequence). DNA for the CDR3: TGCAGTGCTAGAAGTTATCTCGGCACTGAAGCTTTCTTT. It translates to CSARSYLGTEAFF.

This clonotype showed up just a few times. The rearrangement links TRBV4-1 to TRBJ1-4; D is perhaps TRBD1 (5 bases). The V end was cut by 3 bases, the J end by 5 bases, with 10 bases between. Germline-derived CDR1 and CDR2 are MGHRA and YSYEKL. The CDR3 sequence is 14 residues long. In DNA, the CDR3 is TGCGCCAGCAGCCAGTGGGGGTTAAATGAAAAACTGTTTTTT. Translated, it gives CASSQWGLNEKLFF.

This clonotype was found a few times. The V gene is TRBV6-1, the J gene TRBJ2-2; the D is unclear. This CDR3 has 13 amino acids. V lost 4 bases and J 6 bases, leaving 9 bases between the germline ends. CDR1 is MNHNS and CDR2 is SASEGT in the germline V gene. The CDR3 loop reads CASSGAGAGELFF. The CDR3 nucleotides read TGTGCCAGCAGTGGGGCTGGGGCCGGGGAGCTGTTTTTT.

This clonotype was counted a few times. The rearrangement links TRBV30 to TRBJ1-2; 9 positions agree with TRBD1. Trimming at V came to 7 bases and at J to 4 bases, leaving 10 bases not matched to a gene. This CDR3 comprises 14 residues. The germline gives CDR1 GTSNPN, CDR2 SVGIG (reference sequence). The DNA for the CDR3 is TGTGCCTTCCCACGGACAGGGGATCCCTATGGCTACACCTTC. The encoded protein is CAFPRTGDPYGYTF.

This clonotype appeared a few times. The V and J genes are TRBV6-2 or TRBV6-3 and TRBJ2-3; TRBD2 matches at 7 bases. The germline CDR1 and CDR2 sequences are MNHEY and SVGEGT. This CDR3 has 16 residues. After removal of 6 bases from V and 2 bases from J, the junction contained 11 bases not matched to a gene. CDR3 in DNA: TGTGCCAGCAGCGACGTTGATAGCGGGTACACAGATACGCAGTATTTT. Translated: CASSDVDSGYTDTQYF.

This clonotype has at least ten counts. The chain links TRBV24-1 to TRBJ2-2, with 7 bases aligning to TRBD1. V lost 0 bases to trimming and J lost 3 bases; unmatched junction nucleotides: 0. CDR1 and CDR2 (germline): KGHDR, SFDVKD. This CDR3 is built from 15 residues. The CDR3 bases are TGTGCCACCAGTGATTTGGACAGGGACACCGGGGAGCTGTTTTTT. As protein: CATSDLDRDTGELFF.

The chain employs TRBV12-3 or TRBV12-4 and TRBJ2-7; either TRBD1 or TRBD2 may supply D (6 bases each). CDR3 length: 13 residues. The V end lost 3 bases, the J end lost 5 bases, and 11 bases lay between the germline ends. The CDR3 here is CASSFGGPNEQYF. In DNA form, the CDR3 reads TGTGCCAGCAGTTTTGGGGGGCCAAACGAGCAGTACTTC.

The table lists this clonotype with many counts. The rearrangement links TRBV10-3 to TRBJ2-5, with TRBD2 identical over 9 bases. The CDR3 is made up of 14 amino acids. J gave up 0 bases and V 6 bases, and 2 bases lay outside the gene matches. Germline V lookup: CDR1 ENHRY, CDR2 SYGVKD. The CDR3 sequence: CAIRSSGDQETQYF. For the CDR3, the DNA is TGTGCCATCAGGTCTAGCGGGGACCAAGAGACCCAGTACTTC.

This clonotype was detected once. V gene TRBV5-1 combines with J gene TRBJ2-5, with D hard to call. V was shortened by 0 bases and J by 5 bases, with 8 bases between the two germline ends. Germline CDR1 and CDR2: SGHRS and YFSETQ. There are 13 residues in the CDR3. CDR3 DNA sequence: TGCGCCAGCAGCTTGGACACCCCGGAGACCCAGTACTTC. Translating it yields CASSLDTPETQYF.

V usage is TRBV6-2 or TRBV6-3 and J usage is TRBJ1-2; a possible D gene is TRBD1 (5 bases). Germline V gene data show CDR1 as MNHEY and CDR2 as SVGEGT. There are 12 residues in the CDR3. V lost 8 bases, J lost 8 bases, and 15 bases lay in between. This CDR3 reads CASLTAPHGYTF. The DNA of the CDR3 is TGTGCCAGCCTGACAGCACCCCACGGCTACACCTTC.

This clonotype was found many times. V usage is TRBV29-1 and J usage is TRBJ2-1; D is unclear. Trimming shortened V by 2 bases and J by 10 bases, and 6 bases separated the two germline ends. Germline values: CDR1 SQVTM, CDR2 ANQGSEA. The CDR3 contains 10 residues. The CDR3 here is CSVEYTEQFF. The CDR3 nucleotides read TGCAGCGTTGAATACACCGAGCAGTTCTTC.

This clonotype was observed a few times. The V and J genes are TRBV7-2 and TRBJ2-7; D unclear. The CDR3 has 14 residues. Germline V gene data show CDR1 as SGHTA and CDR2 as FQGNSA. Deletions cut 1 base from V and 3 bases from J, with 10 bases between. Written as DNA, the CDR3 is TGTGCCAGCAGCTTAGATCCCTTATACTACGAGCAGTACGTC. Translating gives CASSLDPLYYEQYV.

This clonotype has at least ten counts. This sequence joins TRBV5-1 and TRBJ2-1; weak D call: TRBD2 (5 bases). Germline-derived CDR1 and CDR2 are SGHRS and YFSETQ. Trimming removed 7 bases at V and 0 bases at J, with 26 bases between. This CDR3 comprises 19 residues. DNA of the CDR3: TGCGCCAGCTGCCCCGGGAAGGAGTTTAATTTTTTCTCCTACAATGAGCAGTTCTTC. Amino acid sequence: CASCPGKEFNFFSYNEQFF.